The rows below give T cell receptor beta chains drawn from one sample of a study of control samples from healthy donors and cancer patients. Repertoires were generated with immunoSEQ multiplex PCR, while TCRdb's copy carries only in-frame clones and drops some. The data hold about 80,000 clones, with 75% to 85% observed a single time. The source material was PBMCs. These receptors were taken from a man aged 60 to 75 with head and neck cancer. CDR3s include the opening cysteine and the closing phenylalanine or tryptophan. The D gene is left open where the match is weak. Clone size is not always given. Where it is, it says once, few, many or a class for expanded clones.

- 12 TRBJ2-5 - TRBV5-5 TGTGCCAGCACCCTGTACCAAGAGACCCAGTACTTC CASTLYQETQYF
TRBD2 14 TRBJ2-5 once TRBV5-1 TGCGCCAGCAGCGGGGGACTAGCGGAAGAGACCCAGTACTTC CASSGGLAEETQYF
- 13 TRBJ1-4 - TRBV6-5 TGTGCCAGCAGTTACACCCAGGTTGAAAAACTGTTTTTT CASSYTQVEKLFF
- 13 TRBJ1-2 - TRBV9 TGTGCCAGCAGCGTATCGGACAGCTTGGGCTACACCTTC CASSVSDSLGYTF
TRBD1 15 TRBJ1-6 few TRBV2 TGTGCCAGCCGGGACAGGGGATTTCTCCGTTCACCCCTCCACTTT CASRDRGFLRSPLHF
- 13 TRBJ1-5 - TRBV6-5 TGTGCCAGCAGGGTAACGACAGATCAGCCCCAGCATTTT CASRVTTDQPQHF
TRBD1 15 TRBJ2-7 - TRBV11-2 TGTGCCAGCAGCTTAGTGTCTCAGGGGGCCTACGAGCAGTACTTC CASSLVSQGAYEQYF
- 15 TRBJ2-3 - TRBV5-8 TGTGCCAGCAGCTTGGCGGCGGCCCACACAGATACGCAGTATTTT CASSLAAAHTDTQYF
- 14 TRBJ2-1 - TRBV10-2 TGCGCCAGCAAAAGTCCCCGGGAGTTCAATGAGCAGTTCTTC CASKSPREFNEQFF
TRBD2 15 TRBJ2-7 - TRBV6-5 TGTGCCAGCAGTTACGGTTCTAGCGGGACATACGAGCAGTACTTC CASSYGSSGTYEQYF
- 14 TRBJ2-3 - TRBV5-1 TGCGCCAGCAGCGACCGGACAGCCACAGATACGCAGTATTTT CASSDRTATDTQYF
TRBD1 15 TRBJ1-2 - TRBV6-5 TGTGCCAGCAGTTCCGGACAGGGGGCATGGGATGGCTACACCTTC CASSSGQGAWDGYTF
TRBD2 15 TRBJ2-1 - TRBV27 TGTGCCAGCAGTGCCCGACTAGCGGGAGAGGGTGAGCAGTTCTTC CASSARLAGEGEQFF
TRBD1 16 TRBJ1-5 - TRBV15 TGTGCCACCAGCAGAGTGAGGACAGGGTGGAATCAGCCCCAGCATTTT CATSRVRTGWNQPQHF
TRBD1 15 TRBJ2-7 - TRBV5-1 TGCGCCAGCAGCAACCAGTTCAGGGGGCGGTACGAGCAGTACTTC CASSNQFRGRYEQYF
TRBD1 13 TRBJ1-1 - TRBV19 TGTGCCAGTAGGGGTACAGGGGCCACTGAAGCTTTCTTT CASRGTGATEAFF
- 15 TRBJ1-2 - TRBV7-2 TGTGCCAGCAGCTCCTCGGGGGGGCGAGACTATGGCTACACCTTC CASSSSGGRDYGYTF
TRBD1 12 TRBJ1-1 - TRBV12-5 TGTGCTAGTGGTTTGGGACAGGGACGGGCTTTCTTT CASGLGQGRAFF
- 13 TRBJ2-3 - TRBV3-1/TRBV3-2 TGTGCCAGCAGCCAAGATTGGACCTCCCCGCAGTATTTT CASSQDWTSPQYF
- 10 TRBJ1-2 - TRBV20-1 TGCAGTGCCCGCTTGGGCGGCTACACCTTC CSARLGGYTF
- 14 TRBJ2-3 once TRBV6-5 TGTGCCAGCAGCTACGACGGGGGTGCAGATACGCAGTATTTT CASSYDGGADTQYF
- 14 TRBJ2-1 - TRBV4-2 TGTGCCAGCAGCCAAGAAAACAGATACAATGAGCAGTTCTTC CASSQENRYNEQFF
- 13 TRBJ1-2 - TRBV14 TGTGCCAGCAGCCAGTCGGGGATCCATGGCTACACCTTC CASSQSGIHGYTF
- 14 TRBJ1-1 - TRBV2 TGTGCCAGCAGGAAGGGGGAGGGGGGCACTGAAGCTTTCTTT CASRKGEGGTEAFF
- 15 TRBJ1-1 - TRBV7-6 TGTGCCAGCAGCTTACAGGGGATAATGAACACTGAAGCTTTCTTT CASSLQGIMNTEAFF
- 15 TRBJ1-6 - TRBV7-8 TGTGCCAGCAGCGACTTCTACAGAGGGGATTCACCCCTCCACTTT CASSDFYRGDSPLHF
TRBD1 14 TRBJ1-2 - TRBV7-9 TGTGCCAGCAGCCTCGGGACAGCTTCGCAGGGCTACACCTTC CASSLGTASQGYTF
- 12 TRBJ1-3 - TRBV11-3 TGTGCCAGCAGCTTGAGACGGGACACCATATATTTT CASSLRRDTIYF
- 11 TRBJ2-7 - TRBV5-6 TGTGCCAGCAGCTTGGGTTACGAGCAGTACTTC CASSLGYEQYF
- 13 TRBJ1-1 - TRBV29-1 TGCAGCGTCACGATGCAGCTAAACACTGAAGCTTTCTTT CSVTMQLNTEAFF
- 12 TRBJ2-5 - TRBV29-1 TGCAGCGTCGACCGGGAAGTGGAGACCCAGTACTTC CSVDREVETQYF
- 12 TRBJ1-5 - TRBV2 TGTGCCAGGAGGGGGAGCAATCAGCCCCAGCATTTT CARRGSNQPQHF
TRBD1 16 TRBJ2-7 - TRBV5-1 TGCGCCAGCAGCTCCGGGGACAGGGGGGCCCAGGGCGAGCAGTACTTC CASSSGDRGAQGEQYF
- 15 TRBJ1-5 - TRBV19 TGTGCCAGTAGTATGGTCCGGGGCTACAATCAGCCCCAGCATTTT CASSMVRGYNQPQHF
- 14 TRBJ2-7 - TRBV19 TGTGCCAGTAGTATCCTGGCTAGAACTTGGGAGCAGTACTTC CASSILARTWEQYF
TRBD1 16 TRBJ2-3 - TRBV5-4 TGTGCCAGCAGCCCAGGAGGACAGGGGGCCATTGATACGCAGTATTTT CASSPGGQGAIDTQYF
- 13 TRBJ1-1 - TRBV7-9 TGTGCCAGCAGCTTGGTTGTGAACACTGAAGCTTTCTTT CASSLVVNTEAFF
TRBD1 16 TRBJ1-3 - TRBV15 TGTGCCACCAGCAGAGAGGGACAGCGGTCTGGAAACACCATATATTTT CATSREGQRSGNTIYF
- 16 TRBJ2-7 - TRBV28 TGTGCCAGCAGTTTATTGTACCGAGGGCCTCACTACGAGCAGTACTTC CASSLLYRGPHYEQYF
TRBD1 15 TRBJ1-4 - TRBV5-1 TGCGCCAGCAGCTCCCAGGGGGGCTGGGCCGAAAAACTGTTTTTT CASSSQGGWAEKLFF